Sequencing of this T cell receptor (beta chain) was carried out in a study of CD8+ T cells in alopecia areata. General study results and limits: For lesional scalp, especially alopecia totalis/universalis, clonality was higher than in normal scalp. Researchers reported that TCR sharing among patients proved less clear than in mice, possibly HLA-linked.

Following extraction, RNA underwent reverse transcription to cDNA, which served as the sequencing template. Profiling relied on immunoSEQ multiplex PCR, and the TCRdb table lists in-frame clones only, not all of them. Found here are approximately 89,000 clones, over 40% of them singletons; the top ten hold about 0.79%. This clone has only a few counts. The target antigen is unknown. Peripheral blood, together with lesional scalp punch biopsies, was collected from alopecia areata patients. Germline values: CDR1 SGHRS, CDR2 YFSETQ. CDR3 length: 15 amino acids. V was clipped by 4 bases and J by 4 bases, with 15 bases between them.

This chain connects TRBV5-1 to TRBJ2-1, with D unresolved. Material for sequencing was CD4+ T cells sorted from blood. This receptor was obtained from a human donor with alopecia areata. This chain's CDR3 is CASSLDLPVYNEQFF. CDR3 sequence (DNA): TGCGCCAGCAGCCTGGACCTTCCAGTTTACAATGAGCAGTTCTTC.